These 14 T cell receptor beta chains originate from one sample sequenced in a study of blood T cells in healthy people across ages. Through a sample-barcoded 5' primer and a J-beta primer mix, a second PCR was run for roughly 7 to 11 cycles. Each CDR3 protein gets one entry after TCRdb re-called the 5' RACE reads with MiXCR. The data hold more than 900,000 distinct CDR3 sequences, with around 25% observed a single time. These same data were also listed under a study on T cells of mothers and their children.

Sequencing input: blood. All receptors derive from a girl aged 2-9 years in good health.

The chain combines TRBV20-1 with TRBJ2-5; possibly TRBD1 for D (7 bases). From germline, CDR1 is DFQATT and CDR2 SNEGSKA (reference sequence). The CDR3 extends over 14 amino acids. Deletions cut 0 bases from V and 5 bases from J, with 13 bases between. The DNA for the CDR3 is TGCAGTGCTAGAGACGGGGGACAGAGGGAGACCCAGTACTTC. Its protein is CSARDGGQRETQYF.

This clonotype was seen only a few times. The chain joins TRBV7-9 to TRBJ2-5, with a weak D call TRBD2 (5 bases). Judging by the DNA end, TRBJ2-1 fits better; the J call may be wrong. CDR1 and CDR2 (germline): SEHNR, FQNEAQ (reference sequence). The CDR3 extends over 15 amino acids. The CDR3 DNA is TGTGCCAGCAGCTTAGTTTCCGGGGCCTACAATGAGCAGTTCTTC. Encoded protein: CASSLVSGAYNEQFF.

Comments on this clonotype: One end of the junction fails to match germline, which may point to a read error. The chain joins TRBV10-3 to TRBJ1-2, with TRBD1 identical over 9 bases. The CDR3 length is 15 residues. Germline V lookup: CDR1 ENHRY, CDR2 SYGVKD. In DNA, the CDR3 is TGCGCCATCAGTGGTGGGGACAGGGAATTCTATGGCTACACCTTC. It encodes CAISGGDREFYGYTF.

This clonotype came up a few times. The final CDR3 position lacks the conserved phenylalanine or tryptophan, pointing to a likely read error. The genes are TRBV6-1 and TRBJ2-5; D is possibly TRBD2 (6 bases). The germline V and J ends were trimmed by 6 bases and 4 bases, with 27 bases remaining between them. CDR3 length equals 18 residues. CDR1 is MNHNS, CDR2 SASEGT, per germline. The CDR3 spells CASSPSVLGLQRPETQYS. CDR3 nucleotides: TGTGCCAGCAGCCCGAGCGTGTTGGGACTTCAAAGGCCAGAGACCCAGTACTCC.

The V and J genes are TRBV10-3 and TRBJ2-3; 12 bases line up with TRBD1. The CDR3 totals 17 residues. V was clipped by 0 bases and J by 4 bases; unmatched bases: 5. In germline, CDR1 is ENHRY, CDR2 SYGVKD. The CDR3 sequence: CAISESGTGGPADTQYF. CDR3 nucleotide sequence: TGTGCCATCAGTGAGTCCGGGACAGGGGGCCCGGCAGATACGCAGTATTTT.

The rearrangement joins TRBV29-1 to TRBJ2-3, with unresolved D. Trimming removed 4 bases from V and 2 bases from J, with 13 bases in between. There are 14 residues in the CDR3. Looked up from germline, CDR1 is SQVTM and CDR2 is ANQGSEA. The CDR3 region is CSVAWTVDTDTQYF. The CDR3 nucleotides read TGCAGCGTTGCTTGGACGGTTGACACAGATACGCAGTATTTT.

This clonotype has a handful of counts. This chain connects TRBV29-1 to TRBJ1-3; no reliable D call. In germline, CDR1 is SQVTM, CDR2 ANQGSEA. The CDR3 totals 12 residues. V lost 6 bases, J lost 1 base, and 7 bases lay in between. CDR3 DNA: TGCAGCGTCAGCCTTTCTGGAAACACCATATATTTT. Amino acid sequence: CSVSLSGNTIYF.

The V and J genes are TRBV20-1 and TRBJ2-7; TRBD2 is a possible D gene (5 bases). This CDR3 has 13 amino acids. V was cut by 2 bases and J by 2 bases, with 10 bases left in between. Germline V gene sequence: CDR1 DFQATT, CDR2 SNEGSKA (reference sequence). The CDR3 spells CSARLATTYEQYF. The DNA of the CDR3 is TGCAGTGCTAGACTAGCAACTACCTACGAGCAGTACTTC.

V and J are TRBV6-6 and TRBJ2-7, with 7 nucleotides matching TRBD1. There are 14 residues in the CDR3. V was clipped by 4 bases and J by 7 bases; unmatched bases: 10. Germline CDR1 is MNHNY and CDR2 is SVGAGI (reference sequence). This CDR3 reads CASSSGTALSEQYF. The CDR3 DNA reads TGTGCCAGCAGTTCCGGGACAGCCCTTTCGGAGCAGTACTTC.

V gene TRBV20-1 combines with J gene TRBJ2-5; possibly TRBD2 for D (5 bases). Trimming left V 3 bases short and J 2 bases short, with 16 bases between. Germline V gene sequence: CDR1 DFQATT, CDR2 SNEGSKA (reference sequence). There are 15 residues in the CDR3. CDR3 residues: CSARPFSEVQETQYF. The CDR3 DNA reads TGCAGTGCTAGGCCGTTTAGCGAGGTACAAGAGACCCAGTACTTC.

This clonotype was counted a single time. The V and J genes are TRBV7-9 and TRBJ1-1, with a weak D call TRBD1 (5 bases). Trimming stripped 7 bases from V and 7 bases from J, with 22 bases between. This CDR3 has 15 residues. The germline CDR1 and CDR2 sequences are SEHNR and FQNEAQ (reference sequence). The CDR3 coding sequence is TGTGCCAGCAACCCGACAGAGGTCACCACTATTGAAGCTTTCTTT. Encoded protein: CASNPTEVTTIEAFF.

The V call is TRBV27, the J call TRBJ1-1; D is unresolved. There are 13 residues in the CDR3. Germline V lookup: CDR1 MNHEY, CDR2 SMNVEV (reference sequence). The V end was cut by 7 bases, the J end by 6 bases, with 15 bases between. The CDR3 is CASTPRAGAEAFF. The DNA for the CDR3 is TGTGCCAGCACCCCCCGGGCAGGCGCTGAAGCTTTCTTT.

This chain connects TRBV9 to TRBJ2-3; D possibly uses TRBD1 or TRBD2 (5 bases each). Trimming took 3 bases from V and 2 from J, leaving 13 bases between them. Germline CDR1 is SGDLS and CDR2 is YYNGEE. CDR3 length: 15 amino acids. This CDR3 reads CASSGMGDPTDTQYF. In DNA, the CDR3 is TGTGCCAGCAGCGGTATGGGGGACCCCACAGATACGCAGTATTTT.

This clonotype was detected a few times. The chain has TRBV15 and TRBJ1-3; TRBD1 might be the D (5 bases). The CDR3 spans 17 residues. Germline CDR1 is LNHNV and CDR2 is YYDKDF (reference sequence). Between the trimmed V and J ends, which lost 1 base and 5 bases, there was a span of 18 bases. The CDR3 coding sequence is TGTGCCACCAGCAGAGGAAGTGTAGGGACGGGGAGAAACACCATATATTTT. Protein product: CATSRGSVGTGRNTIYF.